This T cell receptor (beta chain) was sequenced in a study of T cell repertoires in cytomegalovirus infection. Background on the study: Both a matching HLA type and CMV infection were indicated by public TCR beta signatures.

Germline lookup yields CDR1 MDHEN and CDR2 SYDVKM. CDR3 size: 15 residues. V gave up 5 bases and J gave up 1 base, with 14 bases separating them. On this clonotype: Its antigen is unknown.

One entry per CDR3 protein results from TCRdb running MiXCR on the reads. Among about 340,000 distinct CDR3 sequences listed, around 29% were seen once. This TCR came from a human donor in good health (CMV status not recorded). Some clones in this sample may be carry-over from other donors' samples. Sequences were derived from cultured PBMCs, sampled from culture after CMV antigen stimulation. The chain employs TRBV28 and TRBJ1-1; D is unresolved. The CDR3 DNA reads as TGTGCCAGCAGTACTCCCGGACTCTGGAACACTGAAGCTTTCTTT. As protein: CASSTPGLWNTEAFF.